These T cell receptor beta chains were read from a single sample in a study of blood T cell repertoires in COVID-19. Libraries were prepared by immunoSEQ multiplex PCR; TCRdb keeps only in-frame clonotypes and omits some of them. The repertoire consists of tens of thousands of clones, with more than 60% occurring once and the leading ten covering roughly 53%. The sample comprised peripheral blood. These receptors came from a human donor in a cohort sampled during active COVID-19. The CDR3 runs from the conserved cysteine through the conserved F or W. The order of the fields is D gene, J gene, clone size, V gene, CDR3 protein, CDR3 DNA. The D gene is left open where the match is weak. Expanded clones get a size class; other rows say once, few or many, or leave the size out.

d_call: TRBD2; j_call: TRBJ2-5; clone_size: few; v_call: TRBV3-1/TRBV3-2; cdr3_aa: CATSGGRLAGGAPQETQYF; cdr3_nt: TGTGCCACCTCCGGAGGGAGACTAGCGGGAGGCGCCCCCCAAGAGACCCAGTACTTC
d_call: .; j_call: TRBJ1-2; clone_size: .; v_call: TRBV5-4; cdr3_aa: CASSPITGDGGYTF; cdr3_nt: TGTGCCAGCAGCCCGATTACAGGCGACGGAGGCTACACCTTC
d_call: .; j_call: TRBJ2-3; clone_size: .; v_call: TRBV5-6; cdr3_aa: CASSTSGALTDTQYF; cdr3_nt: TGTGCCAGCAGCACCAGCGGAGCCCTCACAGATACGCAGTATTTT
d_call: .; j_call: TRBJ2-7; clone_size: once; v_call: TRBV5-1; cdr3_aa: CASSFDQGGHYEQYF; cdr3_nt: TGCGCCAGCAGCTTTGATCAGGGGGGTCATTACGAGCAGTACTTC
d_call: .; j_call: TRBJ1-5; clone_size: few; v_call: TRBV20-1; cdr3_aa: CSARDRRAQHF; cdr3_nt: TGCAGTGCTAGAGACCGCAGGGCCCAGCATTTT
d_call: .; j_call: TRBJ2-3; clone_size: .; v_call: TRBV7-2; cdr3_aa: CASSFQGGTDTQYF; cdr3_nt: TGTGCCAGCAGCTTCCAGGGTGGCACAGATACGCAGTATTTT
d_call: .; j_call: TRBJ1-3; clone_size: .; v_call: TRBV28; cdr3_aa: CASSYAEQENF; cdr3_nt: TGTGCCAGCAGTTATGCCGAACAGGAAAATTTT
d_call: TRBD1; j_call: TRBJ1-2; clone_size: .; v_call: TRBV4-2; cdr3_aa: CASSQGGQGANYGYTF; cdr3_nt: TGTGCCAGCAGCCAAGGGGGACAGGGAGCTAACTATGGCTACACCTTC
d_call: .; j_call: TRBJ1-5; clone_size: .; v_call: TRBV19; cdr3_aa: CASSILNRIKRQPQHF; cdr3_nt: TGTGCCAGTAGTATATTAAACAGGATTAAGCGCCAGCCCCAGCATTTT
d_call: .; j_call: TRBJ2-5; clone_size: .; v_call: TRBV28; cdr3_aa: CASSGGLSTQYF; cdr3_nt: TGTGCCAGCTCTGGCGGCTTATCGACCCAGTACTTC
d_call: TRBD2; j_call: TRBJ2-1; clone_size: .; v_call: TRBV4-3; cdr3_aa: CASSQDSTGTSMNEQFF; cdr3_nt: TGCGCCAGCAGCCAGGATTCCACCGGGACTAGCATGAATGAGCAGTTCTTC